The clone carrying this T cell receptor (beta chain) was detected a few times. None of the patients had undergone any treatment ahead of thyroid surgery. The CDR3 has 13 amino acids. V was trimmed by 4 bases and J by 7 bases, leaving 10 bases between them. The germline gives CDR1 MDHEN, CDR2 SYDVKM. The entry originates in a study of metastatic and nonmetastatic thyroid tumors. TCRdb re-called the PCR reads via MiXCR. The sample has around 20,000 clones; under 25% are singletons. The sequencing input was blood. This receptor was obtained from a male donor with papillary thyroid cancer or a benign thyroid nodule (not recorded which). Some clones in this sample may be carry-over from other donors' samples. V and J are TRBV28 and TRBJ2-2; perhaps TRBD2 as D (5 bases). The CDR3 DNA reads as TGTGCCAGCAGTTCGGAGGAAAACGGGGAGCTGTTTTTT. It codes for CASSSEENGELFF.